This T cell receptor (beta chain) derives from a study of T cell changes during pregnancy in multiple sclerosis. CDR1 is LGHNA and CDR2 is YSLEER in the germline V gene. V lost 2 bases, J lost 1 base, and 7 bases stayed unmatched. The CDR3 has 17 amino acids. The table came from immunoSEQ multiplex PCR; TCRdb's copy has only in-frame clones and leaves some out. In the table there are tens of thousands of clones, roughly 93% of which are singletons. The source is a female donor in good health, enrolled as a control in a pregnancy study. This chain joins TRBV4-3 and TRBJ2-1, with 8 bases identical to TRBD1. The sequencing here drew on peripheral blood, taken in the second trimester of pregnancy. CDR3 protein: CASSQQRRQGSYNEQFF. The CDR3 nucleotides read TGCGCCAGCAGCCAACAGAGGAGACAGGGGTCCTACAATGAGCAGTTCTTC.